This is a list of T cell receptor beta chains from one sample in a study of shared clonotypes between healthy human individuals. Some clones are missing from TCRdb's copy, which holds only in-frame ones; the method was immunoSEQ multiplex PCR. The sample records 650,000 to 800,000 clones, around 77% being singletons. The specimen sequenced was memory CD4+ T cells sorted from blood. All receptors derive from a woman aged 25 to 39 in good health. The CDR3 runs from the conserved cysteine through the conserved F or W.

v_call cdr3_aa
TRBV5-1 CASSLEPSGELFF
TRBV30 CAWNRLAGAEEQYF
TRBV9 CASSGEQLVATNEKLFF
TRBV19 CASSIGSGRAYYNEQFF
TRBV29-1 CSALAEYYNEQFF
TRBV6-5 CASGTGSGNTIYF
TRBV5-1 CASSLRGAGDGEKLFF
TRBV2 CASINSSGGRRGFF
TRBV5-1 CASSFETRQDTQYF
TRBV5-1 CASSLGGVAGGYEQYF